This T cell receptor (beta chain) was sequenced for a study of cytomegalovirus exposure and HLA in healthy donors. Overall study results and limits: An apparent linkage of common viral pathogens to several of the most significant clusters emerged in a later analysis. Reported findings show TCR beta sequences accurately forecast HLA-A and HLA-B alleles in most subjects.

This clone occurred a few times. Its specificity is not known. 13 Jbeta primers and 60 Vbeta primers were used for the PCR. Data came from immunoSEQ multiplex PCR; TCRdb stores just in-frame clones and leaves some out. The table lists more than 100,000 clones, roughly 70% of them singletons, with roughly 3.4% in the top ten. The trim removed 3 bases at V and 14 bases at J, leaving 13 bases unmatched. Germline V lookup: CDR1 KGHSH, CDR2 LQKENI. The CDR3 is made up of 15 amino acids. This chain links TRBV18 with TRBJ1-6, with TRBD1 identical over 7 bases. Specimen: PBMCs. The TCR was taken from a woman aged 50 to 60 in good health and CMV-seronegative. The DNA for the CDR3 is TGTGCCAGCTCACCGACCTGGGACAGCCCAACGTCCCTCCACTTT. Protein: CASSPTWDSPTSLHF.